The next 26 T cell receptor beta chains were all read from a single sample in a study of shared clonotypes between healthy human individuals. TCRdb's table, derived via immunoSEQ multiplex PCR, lists solely in-frame clones and lacks some. The repertoire holds over 2 million clones, with roughly 92% as singletons. Specimen: naive CD4+ T cells from PBMCs. Documented subset: CD45RA+ positively selected. The source is a young man in good health. Some clones in this sample may be carry-over from other donors' samples.

About this clone itself: Other DNA sequences in the same sample also yield this CDR3. The chain carries TRBV5-1 and TRBJ1-2; 9 bases are a match to TRBD1. The CDR3 length is 14 residues. Germline loops: CDR1 SGHRS, CDR2 YFSETQ. After removal of 0 bases from V and 5 bases from J, the junction contained 2 bases not matched to a gene. CDR3 in DNA: TGCGCCAGCAGCTTGGTTGGACAGGGGTATGGCTACACCTTC. It is translated as CASSLVGQGYGYTF.

The chain has TRBV10-3 and TRBJ2-7; 9 positions agree with TRBD1. Germline loops: CDR1 ENHRY, CDR2 SYGVKD. The J segment lost 3 bases and the V segment lost 6 bases, leaving 6 bases of the junction unmatched. The CDR3 is 14 residues long. CDR3 sequence reads: CAISTGQGSYEQYF. The CDR3 coding sequence is TGTGCCATCAGCACGGGACAGGGTAGCTACGAGCAGTACTTC.

The V gene is TRBV27, the J gene TRBJ2-1; TRBD1 is a possible D gene (5 bases). This CDR3 has 16 residues. Trimming stripped 10 bases from V and 4 bases from J, with 23 bases between. Germline V lookup: CDR1 MNHEY, CDR2 SMNVEV (reference sequence). The chain's CDR3 is CATHKGYQDTYNEQFF. The DNA of the CDR3 is TGTGCCACTCACAAGGGGTACCAAGACACATACAATGAGCAGTTCTTC.

The J gene is TRBJ2-1, the V gene TRBV2; D is possibly TRBD1 or TRBD2 (5 bases each). This CDR3 has 12 amino acids. Germline V gives CDR1 SNHLY, CDR2 FYNNEI. Between the trimmed V and J ends, which lost 9 bases and 7 bases, there was a span of 13 bases. For the CDR3, the DNA is TGTGCCAGTCAAAACGAGGGGAATGAGCAGTTCTTC. It translates to CASQNEGNEQFF.

This sequence joins TRBV2 and TRBJ2-7, with 14 bases lining up with TRBD2. With 5 bases clipped from V and 2 bases from J, the junction kept 8 bases outside the gene matches. CDR1 is SNHLY and CDR2 is FYNNEI in the germline V gene. There are 17 residues in the CDR3. In DNA, the CDR3 is TGTGCCAGCAGTACTGGGACTAGCGGGAGACGCACCTACGAGCAGTACTTC. The encoded protein is CASSTGTSGRRTYEQYF.

As concerns this clone: The same CDR3 is also encoded by other DNA sequences in this sample. J is TRBJ1-3 and V is TRBV4-1; D not certain. CDR3 size: 17 residues. Germline CDR1 is MGHRA and CDR2 is YSYEKL. V shed 2 bases and J shed 0 bases, with 14 bases lying between them. The DNA of the CDR3 is TGCGCCAGCAGCCAAAGCTCAAGAATATTCTCTGGAAACACCATATATTTT. This translates into CASSQSSRIFSGNTIYF.

Note on this clone: The same CDR3 is also encoded by other DNA sequences in this sample. This chain links TRBV30 with TRBJ1-4; TRBD1 is a possible D gene (5 bases). CDR3 size: 15 residues. In germline, CDR1 is GTSNPN, CDR2 SVGIG (reference sequence). V dropped 0 bases and J dropped 0 bases, with 8 bases sitting between them. DNA of the CDR3: TGTGCCTGGAGTGTGGGGCAGGCAACTAATGAAAAACTGTTTTTT. Encoded protein: CAWSVGQATNEKLFF. Full variable domain (remainder filled in from reference TRBV30 and TRBJ1-4): SQTIHQWPATLVQPVGSPLSLECTVEGTSNPNLYWYRQAAGRGLQLLFYSVGIGQISSEVPQNLSASRPQDRQFILSSKKLLLSDSGFYLCAWSVGQATNEKLFFGSGTQLSVL.

The gene calls are TRBV7-3 and TRBJ2-7; D uncertain. V lost 5 bases, J lost 7 bases, and 15 bases lay in between. Germline CDR1 SGHTA, CDR2 FQGTGA. The length of the CDR3 is 13 residues. As DNA, the CDR3 is TGTGCCAGCAGCCTCGGGCCTCTGAGGGAGCAGTACTTC. Its translation: CASSLGPLREQYF.

The chain has TRBV19 and TRBJ2-3; 9 nucleotides match TRBD2. CDR3 length: 16 amino acids. Germline-derived CDR1 and CDR2 are LNHDA and SQIVND (reference sequence). The J segment lost 2 bases and the V segment lost 6 bases, leaving 9 bases of the junction unmatched. CDR3 sequence: CASSNSGRATTDTQYF. CDR3 nucleotides: TGTGCCAGTAGCAATAGCGGGAGAGCAACCACAGATACGCAGTATTTT. Complete variable domain (other parts from reference TRBV19 and TRBJ2-3): DGGITQSPKYLFRKEGQNVTLSCEQNLNHDAMYWYRQDPGQGLRLIYYSQIVNDFQKGDIAEGYSVSREKKESFPLTVTSAQKNPTAFYLCASSNSGRATTDTQYFGPGTRLTVL.

This clone has only a few counts. The chain joins TRBV11-2 to TRBJ1-5; D is uncertain. Germline CDR1 reads SGHAT; CDR2 reads FQNNGV. The V end was cut by 0 bases, the J end by 4 bases, with 13 bases between. The CDR3 is 16 residues long. The DNA for the CDR3 is TGTGCCAGCAGCTTAGACCTCAGCGGTTCGAATCAGCCCCAGCATTTT. Translating gives CASSLDLSGSNQPQHF.

Remarks on this clone: Other DNA sequences in this sample translate to the same CDR3. This chain uses TRBV6-5 with TRBJ2-1, with no clear D. The CDR3 has 14 residues. From germline, CDR1 is MNHEY and CDR2 SVGAGI. V was pared by 6 bases and J by 0 bases, with 9 bases between. The CDR3 sequence: CASSLRDSYNEQFF. For the CDR3, the DNA is TGTGCCAGCAGCCTTAGAGACTCCTACAATGAGCAGTTCTTC.

This clone occurred a few times. The CDR3 DNA sequence: TGTGCCTGGAGAACCCCGGGTGGGAACATTCAGTACTTC. Protein sequence: CAWRTPGGNIQYF. This chain joins TRBV30 and TRBJ2-4; D ambiguous. CDR1 is GTSNPN, CDR2 SVGIG, per germline (reference sequence). This CDR3 is built from 13 residues. The ends were cut back, 3 bases at V and 7 bases at J, with 13 bases in the middle.

About this clone: The sample has other DNA sequences that encode this CDR3 too. The chain couples TRBV5-1 to TRBJ2-7, with unresolved D. This CDR3 has 11 amino acids. Trimming shortened V by 3 bases and J by 1 base, and 2 bases separated the two germline ends. Germline-derived CDR1 and CDR2 are SGHRS and YFSETQ. The CDR3 bases are TGCGCCAGCAGCTCTTCCTACGAGCAGTACTTC. As protein: CASSSSYEQYF.

This rearrangement joins TRBV2 to TRBJ2-2, with D hard to call. The CDR3 totals 14 residues. The V and J ends lost 6 bases and 3 bases respectively, with 11 bases between them. Per germline, CDR1 SNHLY and CDR2 FYNNEI. CDR3 DNA sequence: TGTGCCAGCAGATACAGCGAGGACACCGGGGAGCTGTTTTTT. This codes for CASRYSEDTGELFF.

This clone has a single count. The chain joins TRBV5-4 to TRBJ2-1, with D possibly TRBD2 on 6 matching bases. In germline, CDR1 is SGHNT, CDR2 YYREEE (reference sequence). Trimming left V 4 bases short and J 1 base short, with 15 bases between. This CDR3 has 16 amino acids. The CDR3 sequence is CASSHLEGGSYNEQFF. The DNA for the CDR3 is TGTGCCAGCAGCCATTTAGAGGGAGGTTCCTACAATGAGCAGTTCTTC.

Written as DNA, the CDR3 is TGTGCCAGCTCACCTACGACAGGGGAATATGGCTACACCTTC. Its protein is CASSPTTGEYGYTF. The V call is TRBV18, the J call TRBJ1-2; 8 bases fit TRBD1. This CDR3 region has 14 residues. Germline assignment: CDR1 KGHSH and CDR2 LQKENI. V was clipped by 3 bases and J by 5 bases; unmatched bases: 5. The variable domain in full, completed from reference TRBV18 and TRBJ1-2, reads NAGVMQNPRHLVRRRGQEARLRCSPMKGHSHVYWYRQLPEEGLKFMVYLQKENIIDESGMPKERFSAEFPKEGPSILRIQQVVRGDSAAYFCASSPTTGEYGYTFGSGTRLTVV.

J is TRBJ1-2 and V is TRBV30; D call uncertain. Germline V gene sequence: CDR1 GTSNPN, CDR2 SVGIG (reference sequence). Trimming removed 0 bases from V and 4 bases from J, with 6 bases in between. The CDR3 length is 12 residues. CDR3 protein: CAWSVTFYGYTF. CDR3 nucleotides: TGTGCCTGGAGTGTAACTTTCTATGGCTACACCTTC.

J is TRBJ2-1 and V is TRBV7-9; no reliable D call. From germline, CDR1 is SEHNR and CDR2 FQNEAQ (reference sequence). The CDR3 loop spans 15 amino acids. V was cut by 3 bases and J by 12 bases, with 21 bases left in between. The CDR3 coding sequence is TGTGCCAGCAGCTTCGACCGGTATACAATGGTCGTGCAGTTCTTC. The encoded protein is CASSFDRYTMVVQFF.

The chain employs TRBV11-2 and TRBJ2-2; 7 positions agree with TRBD2. Germline loops: CDR1 SGHAT, CDR2 FQNNGV. The V segment lost 1 base and the J segment 7 bases; nucleotides outside the gene matches: 3. The length of the CDR3 is 14 residues. CDR3 in DNA: TGTGCCAGCAGCTTAGTTCGGGGGGACGGGGAGCTGTTTTTT. Translated: CASSLVRGDGELFF.

V is TRBV2 and J is TRBJ2-2, with D unclear. Germline-derived CDR1 and CDR2 are SNHLY and FYNNEI. The CDR3 has 15 amino acids. V lost 8 bases, J lost 2 bases, and 15 bases lay in between. Here the CDR3 DNA reads TGTGCCAGCGGACCCTATGCGGTAAACACCGGGGAGCTGTTTTTT. It translates to CASGPYAVNTGELFF.

V gene TRBV11-2 combines with J gene TRBJ2-7; no definite D call. Looked up from germline, CDR1 is SGHAT and CDR2 is FQNNGV. This CDR3 is built from 17 residues. V was shortened by 1 base and J by 0 bases, with 16 bases between the two germline ends. CDR3 loop: CASSLVGWGELSYEQYF. CDR3 nucleotide sequence: TGTGCCAGCAGCTTAGTCGGGTGGGGTGAACTCTCCTACGAGCAGTACTTC.

This clone appeared once. The chain employs TRBV19 and TRBJ1-2; D is unclear. V lost 3 bases and J 8 bases, leaving 10 bases between the germline ends. This CDR3 comprises 12 residues. CDR1 is LNHDA, CDR2 SQIVND, per germline (reference sequence). CDR3 protein: CASSMAGLGYTF. In DNA form, the CDR3 reads TGTGCCAGTAGTATGGCCGGGCTCGGCTACACCTTC.

The gene calls are TRBV7-9 and TRBJ2-1; the D gene is possibly TRBD2 (6 bases). Germline CDR1 is SEHNR and CDR2 is FQNEAQ (reference sequence). The CDR3 is 15 amino acids. Trimming stripped 6 bases from V and 2 bases from J, with 14 bases between. In nucleotides, the CDR3 is TGTGCCAGCAGTTCCGGGACTTCAACCTACAATGAGCAGTTCTTC. Protein product: CASSSGTSTYNEQFF.

The chain employs TRBV5-6 and TRBJ1-2; perhaps TRBD1 as D (5 bases). Per germline, CDR1 SGHDT and CDR2 YYEEEE. This CDR3 region has 15 residues. V dropped 4 bases and J dropped 1 base, with 14 bases sitting between them. The CDR3 sequence is CASSQGRRLNYGYTF. CDR3 coding DNA: TGTGCCAGCAGCCAGGGACGGAGACTTAACTATGGCTACACCTTC.

The chain carries TRBV6-4 and TRBJ1-4; maybe TRBD1 (6 bases). Trimming took off 4 bases at V and 0 bases at J, with 9 bases between the two ends. This CDR3 comprises 15 residues. Germline CDR1 and CDR2: MRHNA and SNTAGT. CDR3 in DNA: TGTGCCAGCAGTGGGGAGGGGGCAACTAATGAAAAACTGTTTTTT. It yields the protein CASSGEGATNEKLFF.

The chain joins TRBV27 to TRBJ2-7, with TRBD1 matching over 11 bases. Per germline, CDR1 MNHEY and CDR2 SMNVEV (reference sequence). The CDR3 consists of 15 residues. J was trimmed by 5 bases and V by 3 bases; bases with no gene match: 6. The CDR3 coding sequence is TGTGCCAGCAGTTTCCGGGACAGGGGGGTCCACGAGCAGTACTTC. Amino acids: CASSFRDRGVHEQYF.